The present entry profiles one T cell receptor beta chain with its context. CDR3 length equals 15 residues. The record originates from a study of blood T cell repertoires in COVID-19. The overall study: Sources were T cells, B-cell-depleted T cells, or PBMCs; the material itself was cDNA or gDNA.

Produced via immunoSEQ multiplex PCR; TCRdb's table is partial and in-frame only. The sample lists 150,000 or so clones, about four fifths seen once, with 8.4% in the top ten. The genes are TRBV21-1 and TRBJ2-2; the D call in the table, TRBD2, was not verified against the DNA. TRBV21-1 is described as a pseudogene. This receptor was taken from a woman aged 70-85 years with acute or convalescent COVID-19. Input material: peripheral blood. The chain's CDR3 is CASSTSVGKSGELFF. CDR3 DNA: TGTGCCAGCAGTACTAGCGTGGGCAAATCCGGGGAGCTGTTTTTT.